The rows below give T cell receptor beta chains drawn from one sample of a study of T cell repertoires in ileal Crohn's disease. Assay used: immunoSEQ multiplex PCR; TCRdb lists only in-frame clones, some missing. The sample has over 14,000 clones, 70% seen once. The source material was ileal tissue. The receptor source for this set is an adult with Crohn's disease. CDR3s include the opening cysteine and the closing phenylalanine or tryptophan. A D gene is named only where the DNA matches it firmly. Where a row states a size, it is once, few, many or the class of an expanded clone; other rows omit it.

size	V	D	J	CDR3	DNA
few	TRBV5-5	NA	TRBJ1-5	CASSLEGHSNQPQHF	TGTGCCAGCAGCTTGGAGGGTCATAGCAATCAGCCCCAGCATTTT
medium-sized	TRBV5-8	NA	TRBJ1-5	CASSQVSGANSNQPQHF	TGTGCCAGCAGCCAAGTATCAGGGGCGAATAGCAATCAGCCCCAGCATTTT
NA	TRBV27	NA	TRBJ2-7	CASSQTWWDYEQYF	TGTGCCAGCAGCCAAACCTGGTGGGATTACGAGCAGTACTTC
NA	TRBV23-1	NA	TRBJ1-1	CASRQGGAEAFF	TGCGCCAGCAGACAGGGTGGGGCTGAAGCTTTCTTT
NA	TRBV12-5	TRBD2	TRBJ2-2	CASGFLWTSGGENANTGELFF	TGTGCTAGTGGTTTCCTCTGGACTAGCGGGGGGGAGAACGCGAACACCGGGGAGCTGTTTTTT
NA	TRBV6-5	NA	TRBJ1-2	CASTPSKRPENGYTF	TGTGCCAGCACCCCCTCGAAGAGGCCGGAAAATGGCTACACCTTC
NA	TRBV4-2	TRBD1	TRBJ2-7	CASSQYRGTGVDEQYF	TGTGCCAGCAGCCAATATAGGGGGACAGGGGTCGACGAGCAGTACTTC
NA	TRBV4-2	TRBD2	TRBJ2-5	CASSSSGGRETQYF	TGTGCCAGCAGCTCTAGCGGGGGGCGAGAGACCCAGTACTTC
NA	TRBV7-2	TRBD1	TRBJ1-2	CASSVYDRVEDGYTF	TGTGCCAGCAGCGTCTATGACAGGGTGGAGGATGGCTACACCTTC
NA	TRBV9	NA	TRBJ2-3	CASSVVWGDTQYF	TGTGCCAGCAGCGTAGTGTGGGGAGATACGCAGTATTTT
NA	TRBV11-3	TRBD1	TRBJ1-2	CASSPGTGGNYGYTF	TGTGCCAGCAGTCCCGGGACAGGGGGCAACTATGGCTACACCTTC
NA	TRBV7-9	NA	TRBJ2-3	CASSSDQGSSTDTQYF	TGTGCCAGCAGCTCCGATCAGGGATCTAGCACAGATACGCAGTATTTT